This T cell receptor beta chain was identified in a study of radiotherapy plus CTLA-4 blockade in lung cancer. Study observations and caveats: Tumor-origin TCR clones grew in blood after radiotherapy plus ipilimumab.

Assay: immunoSEQ multiplex PCR; the TCRdb copy retains only in-frame clones and omits some. Found here are around 30,000 clones, around 75% of them singletons; the top ten hold 13% to 15%. About this clone: Its antigen is unknown.

This TCR was sampled from a human donor with non-small cell lung cancer that progressed on radiotherapy plus ipilimumab. Sequencing used peripheral blood, obtained from a patient treated with radiotherapy plus ipilimumab.

CDR3 residues: CASSMRRTGGDEQYF. The CDR3 DNA follows: TGTGCCAGTAGTATGAGAAGGACAGGGGGTGACGAGCAGTACTTC. The V gene is TRBV19, the J gene TRBJ2-7; 10 nucleotides agree with TRBD1. Germline lookup yields CDR1 LNHDA and CDR2 SQIVND (reference sequence). Trimming took 3 bases from V and 5 from J; bases not matched to a gene: 7. This CDR3 has 15 amino acids. The full variable domain, with the rest looked up from reference TRBV19 and TRBJ2-7, is DGGITQSPKYLFRKEGQNVTLSCEQNLNHDAMYWYRQDPGQGLRLIYYSQIVNDFQKGDIAEGYSVSREKKESFPLTVTSAQKNPTAFYLCASSMRRTGGDEQYFGPGTRLTVT.